These T cell receptor beta chains were read from a single sample in a study of T cell changes during pregnancy in multiple sclerosis. The protocol was immunoSEQ multiplex PCR, while the TCRdb copy is restricted to in-frame clones and leaves out a portion. In the table there are about 70,000 clones, 85% to 95% of which are singletons. The sample consisted of CD4+ T cells from peripheral blood mononuclear cells, taken after pregnancy. The receptors derive from a female donor with multiple sclerosis, enrolled in a pregnancy study. The CDR3 runs from the conserved cysteine through the conserved F or W. Fields, in order: CDR3 protein, CDR3 DNA, CDR3 length, J gene, V gene, clone size, D gene. The D gene is left open where the match is weak. Clone size is stated in some rows and not others, as once, few, many or a class when expanded.

CDR3 protein: CASSLGLRIDGGAYEQYF
CDR3 DNA: TGTGCCAGCAGCTTAGGGTTAAGGATAGACGGGGGAGCCTACGAGCAGTACTTC
CDR3 length: 18
J gene: TRBJ2-7
V gene: TRBV7-2
clone size: NA
D gene: NA

CDR3 protein: CASSLRTSGRVGVDEQFF
CDR3 DNA: TGTGCCAGCTCCCTCCGGACTAGCGGGAGAGTGGGGGTCGATGAGCAGTTCTTC
CDR3 length: 18
J gene: TRBJ2-1
V gene: TRBV18
clone size: once
D gene: TRBD2

CDR3 protein: CASSIGSGGLETQYF
CDR3 DNA: TGTGCCAGTAGTATAGGGTCAGGGGGCTTAGAGACCCAGTACTTC
CDR3 length: 15
J gene: TRBJ2-5
V gene: TRBV19
clone size: NA
D gene: TRBD1

CDR3 protein: CASSLADRDSGNTIYF
CDR3 DNA: TGCGCCAGCAGCTTAGCCGACAGGGACTCTGGAAACACCATATATTTT
CDR3 length: 16
J gene: TRBJ1-3
V gene: TRBV5-1
clone size: NA
D gene: TRBD1

CDR3 protein: CASSPHGGTDTQYF
CDR3 DNA: TGTGCCAGCAGCCCTCACGGGGGCACAGATACGCAGTATTTT
CDR3 length: 14
J gene: TRBJ2-3
V gene: TRBV7-3
clone size: NA
D gene: NA

CDR3 protein: CASSAAQGALSDTQYF
CDR3 DNA: TGCGCCAGCAGCGCCGCACAGGGGGCGCTATCAGATACGCAGTATTTT
CDR3 length: 16
J gene: TRBJ2-3
V gene: TRBV5-1
clone size: NA
D gene: TRBD1

CDR3 protein: CASSVDTGEGGYTF
CDR3 DNA: TGTGCCAGCAGCGTAGATACAGGGGAAGGTGGCTACACCTTC
CDR3 length: 14
J gene: TRBJ1-2
V gene: TRBV9
clone size: NA
D gene: TRBD1

CDR3 protein: CASSVGITGGKLWGNEKLFF
CDR3 DNA: TGTGCCAGCAGCGTAGGGATAACAGGGGGCAAATTGTGGGGTAATGAAAAACTGTTTTTT
CDR3 length: 20
J gene: TRBJ1-4
V gene: TRBV9
clone size: NA
D gene: TRBD1

CDR3 protein: CASSQVGTSGNEQYF
CDR3 DNA: TGTGCCAGCAGCCAAGTCGGGACTAGCGGGAACGAGCAGTACTTC
CDR3 length: 15
J gene: TRBJ2-7
V gene: TRBV14
clone size: once
D gene: TRBD2

CDR3 protein: CAWSVGVGTEAFF
CDR3 DNA: TGTGCCTGGAGTGTAGGGGTCGGCACTGAAGCTTTCTTT
CDR3 length: 13
J gene: TRBJ1-1
V gene: TRBV30
clone size: NA
D gene: NA

CDR3 protein: CASSETSHSYEQYF
CDR3 DNA: TGTGCCAGCAGCGAGACTAGTCATTCGTACGAGCAGTACTTC
CDR3 length: 14
J gene: TRBJ2-7
V gene: TRBV9
clone size: NA
D gene: NA

CDR3 protein: CASSIRKAGGSSSYEQYF
CDR3 DNA: TGTGCCAGTAGTATCCGGAAGGCGGGAGGGTCGAGCTCCTACGAGCAGTACTTC
CDR3 length: 18
J gene: TRBJ2-7
V gene: TRBV19
clone size: NA
D gene: TRBD2

CDR3 protein: CAWSVLGREGVETQYF
CDR3 DNA: TGTGCCTGGAGTGTACTCGGCAGGGAGGGTGTAGAGACCCAGTACTTC
CDR3 length: 16
J gene: TRBJ2-5
V gene: TRBV30
clone size: NA
D gene: TRBD2

CDR3 protein: CASSLAAEGYGYTF
CDR3 DNA: TGTGCCAGCAGCTTGGCCGCCGAGGGCTATGGCTACACCTTC
CDR3 length: 14
J gene: TRBJ1-2
V gene: TRBV5-4
clone size: NA
D gene: NA

CDR3 protein: CASSYSGTVVTF
CDR3 DNA: TGTGCCAGCAGCTACTCCGGGACAGTTGTCACCTTC
CDR3 length: 12
J gene: TRBJ1-2
V gene: TRBV5-4
clone size: NA
D gene: TRBD1

CDR3 protein: CASSERTGPGELFF
CDR3 DNA: TGCGCCAGCAGTGAGCGGACAGGGCCCGGGGAGCTGTTTTTT
CDR3 length: 14
J gene: TRBJ2-2
V gene: TRBV10-1
clone size: NA
D gene: TRBD1

CDR3 protein: CASTSRTESRRTQYF
CDR3 DNA: TGCGCCAGCACCTCCCGGACAGAATCAAGACGGACCCAGTACTTC
CDR3 length: 15
J gene: TRBJ2-5
V gene: TRBV5-1
clone size: NA
D gene: NA

CDR3 protein: CSATTSNQQFF
CDR3 DNA: TGCAGTGCTACGACTTCAAATCAGCAGTTCTTC
CDR3 length: 11
J gene: TRBJ2-1
V gene: TRBV20-1
clone size: NA
D gene: NA

CDR3 protein: CASSFTGGGGYTF
CDR3 DNA: TGTGCCAGCAGTTTTACAGGGGGCGGGGGCTACACCTTC
CDR3 length: 13
J gene: TRBJ1-2
V gene: TRBV27
clone size: NA
D gene: TRBD1

CDR3 protein: CASSLEVIGEDGYTF
CDR3 DNA: TGTGCCAGCAGCTTAGAAGTTATCGGAGAAGATGGCTACACCTTC
CDR3 length: 15
J gene: TRBJ1-2
V gene: TRBV7-9
clone size: NA
D gene: NA

CDR3 protein: CASSLSHTTYGYTF
CDR3 DNA: TGTGCCAGCAGTTTGAGTCACACTACCTATGGCTACACCTTC
CDR3 length: 14
J gene: TRBJ1-2
V gene: TRBV27
clone size: NA
D gene: NA

CDR3 protein: CASSPGSAEAFF
CDR3 DNA: TGTGCCAGCTCACCGGGTAGCGCTGAAGCTTTCTTT
CDR3 length: 12
J gene: TRBJ1-1
V gene: TRBV18
clone size: NA
D gene: NA

CDR3 protein: CASTSGTGVKEQYF
CDR3 DNA: TGTGCCAGCACCTCCGGGACAGGGGTTAAGGAGCAGTACTTC
CDR3 length: 14
J gene: TRBJ2-7
V gene: TRBV28
clone size: NA
D gene: TRBD1

CDR3 protein: CAWKGDSGANVLTF
CDR3 DNA: TGTGCCTGGAAGGGGGACTCTGGGGCCAACGTCCTGACTTTC
CDR3 length: 14
J gene: TRBJ2-6
V gene: TRBV30
clone size: NA
D gene: NA

CDR3 protein: CAWSISGGTEAFF
CDR3 DNA: TGTGCCTGGAGTATTTCAGGGGGCACTGAAGCTTTCTTT
CDR3 length: 13
J gene: TRBJ1-1
V gene: TRBV30
clone size: NA
D gene: TRBD1

CDR3 protein: CASSSRTAGTETQYF
CDR3 DNA: TGTGCCAGCAGTTCCAGGACAGCGGGGACAGAGACCCAGTACTTC
CDR3 length: 15
J gene: TRBJ2-5
V gene: TRBV2
clone size: once
D gene: NA

CDR3 protein: CASSLSPAGEQYF
CDR3 DNA: TGCGCCAGCAGCTTGTCGCCCGCGGGGGAGCAGTACTTC
CDR3 length: 13
J gene: TRBJ2-7
V gene: TRBV5-1
clone size: NA
D gene: NA

CDR3 protein: CASSKRIVARSTDTQYF
CDR3 DNA: TGTGCCAGCAGCAAAAGGATAGTAGCGAGAAGCACAGATACGCAGTATTTT
CDR3 length: 17
J gene: TRBJ2-3
V gene: TRBV21-1
clone size: NA
D gene: NA

CDR3 protein: CASSLRSRGGPGWTYEQYF
CDR3 DNA: TGTGCCAGCAGTTTACGCTCGCGGGGCGGGCCAGGGTGGACTTACGAGCAGTACTTC
CDR3 length: 19
J gene: TRBJ2-7
V gene: TRBV27
clone size: NA
D gene: NA

CDR3 protein: CASGFGRGRGYTF
CDR3 DNA: TGTGCCAGCGGGTTTGGGAGGGGACGGGGCTACACCTTC
CDR3 length: 13
J gene: TRBJ1-2
V gene: TRBV27
clone size: NA
D gene: NA

CDR3 protein: CASSYSYDNPTNEKLFF
CDR3 DNA: TGTGCCAGCAGTTATTCGTATGACAACCCAACTAATGAAAAACTGTTTTTT
CDR3 length: 17
J gene: TRBJ1-4
V gene: TRBV6-9
clone size: NA
D gene: NA

CDR3 protein: CAAGGSNYGYTF
CDR3 DNA: TGTGCCGCAGGGGGATCAAACTATGGCTACACCTTC
CDR3 length: 12
J gene: TRBJ1-2
V gene: TRBV10-3
clone size: NA
D gene: TRBD1

CDR3 protein: CASSQEARGDTQYF
CDR3 DNA: TGCGCCAGCAGCCAAGAGGCCAGGGGAGATACGCAGTATTTT
CDR3 length: 14
J gene: TRBJ2-3
V gene: TRBV4-1
clone size: NA
D gene: NA

CDR3 protein: CASSLGQQEAFF
CDR3 DNA: TGCGCCAGCAGCTTGGGACAGCAAGAAGCTTTCTTT
CDR3 length: 12
J gene: TRBJ1-1
V gene: TRBV5-1
clone size: NA
D gene: NA

CDR3 protein: CAISEDRGNQPQHF
CDR3 DNA: TGTGCCATCAGTGAGGACAGGGGCAATCAGCCCCAGCATTTT
CDR3 length: 14
J gene: TRBJ1-5
V gene: TRBV10-3
clone size: once
D gene: TRBD1

CDR3 protein: CASSHLFDNSGNTIYF
CDR3 DNA: TGTGCCAGCAGCCACCTTTTTGACAACTCTGGAAACACCATATATTTT
CDR3 length: 16
J gene: TRBJ1-3
V gene: TRBV7-6
clone size: NA
D gene: NA

CDR3 protein: CSVTREGGGEQFF
CDR3 DNA: TGCAGCGTTACTCGAGAAGGGGGCGGTGAGCAGTTCTTC
CDR3 length: 13
J gene: TRBJ2-1
V gene: TRBV29-1
clone size: NA
D gene: TRBD1

CDR3 protein: CASSLRGQRAQPQHF
CDR3 DNA: TGTGCCAGCAGCTTAAGGGGACAGCGGGCTCAGCCCCAGCATTTT
CDR3 length: 15
J gene: TRBJ1-5
V gene: TRBV7-2
clone size: NA
D gene: TRBD1

CDR3 protein: CASKSGLADSNEQFF
CDR3 DNA: TGTGCCAGTAAATCGGGACTAGCGGATTCCAATGAGCAGTTCTTC
CDR3 length: 15
J gene: TRBJ2-1
V gene: TRBV19
clone size: NA
D gene: TRBD2

CDR3 protein: CASSIDSGGYGYTF
CDR3 DNA: TGTGCCAGCAGTATCGATTCCGGAGGCTATGGCTACACCTTC
CDR3 length: 14
J gene: TRBJ1-2
V gene: TRBV27
clone size: NA
D gene: NA

CDR3 protein: CASSLVAGFPYEQYF
CDR3 DNA: TGCGCCAGCAGCTTGGTGGCCGGGTTTCCTTACGAGCAGTACTTC
CDR3 length: 15
J gene: TRBJ2-7
V gene: TRBV5-1
clone size: NA
D gene: NA

CDR3 protein: CASSLNSFSTGELFF
CDR3 DNA: TGCGCCAGCAGCTTGAACAGTTTTAGCACCGGGGAGCTGTTTTTT
CDR3 length: 15
J gene: TRBJ2-2
V gene: TRBV5-1
clone size: NA
D gene: NA

CDR3 protein: CASRPTSGTLDEQFF
CDR3 DNA: TGTGCCAGTAGACCAACTAGCGGGACCCTCGATGAGCAGTTCTTC
CDR3 length: 15
J gene: TRBJ2-1
V gene: TRBV19
clone size: NA
D gene: TRBD2

CDR3 protein: CASSYLGGGKVYGYTF
CDR3 DNA: TGTGCCAGCAGTTACCTCGGCGGGGGGAAGGTCTATGGCTACACCTTC
CDR3 length: 16
J gene: TRBJ1-2
V gene: TRBV6-5
clone size: NA
D gene: NA

CDR3 protein: CASSTGQGTREQYF
CDR3 DNA: TGTGCCAGTAGTACGGGACAGGGAACGCGCGAGCAGTACTTC
CDR3 length: 14
J gene: TRBJ2-7
V gene: TRBV19
clone size: NA
D gene: TRBD1

CDR3 protein: CASSETPTGSTGELFF
CDR3 DNA: TGTGCCAGCAGTGAGACCCCGACAGGGAGCACCGGGGAGCTGTTTTTT
CDR3 length: 16
J gene: TRBJ2-2
V gene: TRBV6-1
clone size: NA
D gene: TRBD1